These 8 T cell receptor beta chains originate from one sample sequenced in a study of T cells in Graves' hyperthyroidism and ophthalmopathy. The source material, RNA transcripts, was used to amplify TCR beta CDR3 regions. HTBI primers drove first-round RT-PCR of the TCR CDR3. TCRdb ran MiXCR on the multiplex PCR reads and lists one entry per CDR3 protein. The sample holds under 400,000 distinct CDR3 sequences, roughly 15% seen once. Sequenced: blood. The receptors stem from a woman aged 60-75 years with Graves' ophthalmopathy.

V is TRBV30 and J is TRBJ2-2; 10 bases align to TRBD2. This CDR3 has 17 amino acids. The trim removed 2 bases at V and 3 bases at J, leaving 9 bases unmatched. Germline values: CDR1 GTSNPN, CDR2 SVGIG (reference sequence). Written as DNA, the CDR3 is TGTGCCTGGAGTCTTTTGGGGCTAGCGGGAGACACCGGGGAGCTGTTTTTT. Translation: CAWSLLGLAGDTGELFF.

V gene TRBV10-2 combines with J gene TRBJ2-5; D is unclear. Germline CDR1 reads WSHSY; CDR2 reads SAAADI. The CDR3 extends over 12 amino acids. With 6 bases removed from V and 2 bases from J, the gap between germline ends came to 7 bases. The CDR3 is CASRGRQETQYF. CDR3 DNA: TGCGCCAGCAGGGGCAGGCAAGAGACCCAGTACTTC.

The chain carries TRBV12-3 or TRBV12-4 and TRBJ1-2; D is unresolved. Trimming removed 2 bases from V and 5 bases from J, with 9 bases in between. This CDR3 is built from 13 residues. The CDR3 protein is CASSLFQIYGYTF. For the CDR3, the DNA is TGTGCCAGCAGTTTATTCCAGATATATGGCTACACCTTC.

Turning to this clonotype: A much larger clone lies a single base off, so this may be a read error. The chain employs TRBV9 and TRBJ2-7; the D gene is possibly TRBD2 (6 bases). Trimming shortened V by 4 bases and J by 0 bases, and 14 bases separated the two germline ends. This CDR3 is built from 15 residues. CDR1 and CDR2 from the germline V gene are SGDLS and YYNGEE. The CDR3 is CASSPAGLSSYEQYF. CDR3 coding DNA: TGTGCCAGCAGCCCCGCGGGACTTAGCTCCTACGAGCAGTACTTC.

This clonotype was detected ten times or more. The V and J genes are TRBV2 and TRBJ2-2; 8 bases align to TRBD2. V shed 5 bases, J shed 7 bases, and the junction held 12 bases outside the gene matches. The CDR3 runs to 16 residues. Germline V lookup: CDR1 SNHLY, CDR2 FYNNEI. This CDR3 reads CASSYPSGGLHGELFF. The CDR3 nucleotides read TGTGCCAGCAGTTATCCCTCGGGAGGGTTGCACGGGGAGCTGTTTTTT. The full variable domain, its missing parts supplied by reference TRBV2 and TRBJ2-2, is EPEVTQTPSHQVTQMGQEVILRCVPISNHLYFYWYRQILGQKVEFLVSFYNNEISEKSEIFDDQFSVERPDGSNFTLKIRSTKLEDSAMYFCASSYPSGGLHGELFFGEGSRLTVL.

Worth noting for this clonotype: This may be a read error, as it is one base from a much larger clone. The rearrangement uses TRBV18 and TRBJ2-1, with TRBD1 as a possible D gene (6 bases). Germline V gives CDR1 KGHSH, CDR2 LQKENI. Trimming cost V 2 bases and J 10 bases, with 12 bases left between them. This CDR3 is 13 amino acids long. This chain's CDR3 is CASSPSRGDEQFF. DNA for the CDR3: TGTGCCAGCTCACCAAGCAGGGGCGACGAGCAGTTCTTC.

Ten or more counts support this clonotype. The rearrangement uses TRBV20-1 and TRBJ2-7; D gene unclear. The germline gives CDR1 DFQATT, CDR2 SNEGSKA (reference sequence). This CDR3 comprises 12 residues. V dropped 2 bases and J dropped 2 bases, with 7 bases sitting between them. This chain's CDR3 is CSARRLTYEQYF. Here the CDR3 DNA reads TGCAGTGCTAGAAGACTTACCTACGAGCAGTACTTC.

The chain combines TRBV30 with TRBJ2-7; D unclear. This CDR3 contains 15 residues. Trimming took 2 bases from V and 2 from J, leaving 16 bases between them. Per the germline V gene, CDR1 is GTSNPN and CDR2 is SVGIG (reference sequence). CDR3 in DNA: TGTGCCTGGAGTCCCGCGGTCTGGCGGACCTACGAGCAGTACTTC. Protein product: CAWSPAVWRTYEQYF. The full variable domain, its missing parts supplied by reference TRBV30 and TRBJ2-7, is SQTIHQWPATLVQPVGSPLSLECTVEGTSNPNLYWYRQAAGRGLQLLFYSVGIGQISSEVPQNLSASRPQDRQFILSSKKLLLSDSGFYLCAWSPAVWRTYEQYFGPGTRLTVT.